This TCR beta chain was observed in a study of blood T cell repertoires in COVID-19 (dated by TCRdb to the early 2020s). Context from the whole study: Samples covering the acute and convalescent phases of COVID-19 were provided by collaborators in the United States, Italy and Spain. The samples were drawn from two sources: the first 160 participants of the ongoing ImmuneRACE study, and 1,000 to 1,500 subjects contributed by 6 global collaborators. The repertoires were made available in a free public database intended to serve as a resource for research on the immune response to SARS-CoV-2. Where available, HLA class I and class II types were obtained from metadata supplied by the sample provider rather than from assay-based typing. A de-identified subject ID, COVID-19 status, age in years and sex were almost always included in the sample metadata. The dataset comprised deeply sampled blood TCRbeta repertoires from subjects exposed to, actively infected with, or recovered from COVID-19. The material from the prospective study consisted of cDNA or gDNA derived from T cells, B-cell-depleted T cells, or PBMCs. Study-wide findings and limitations: The amount of clinical and demographic metadata varied by source and participant and was provided uncurated.

Here V drops 5 bases and J drops 5 bases, and the junction holds 5 bases not matched to any gene. The CDR3 numbers 14 residues from cysteine through phenylalanine. The retained sequence is limited to the CDR3, 42 bases, with the frame set at the first base. The germline V gene (reference sequence) provides CDR1 MNHEY and CDR2 SMNVEV. At one collaborating source in Seattle, patients were enrolled during active infection and were followed longitudinally through the course of disease. The collaborating institutions used their own protocols to collect whole blood in K2EDTA tubes. For TCRbeta analysis, collaborators shipped samples in one of three forms: frozen whole blood, isolated PBMCs, or DNA extracted from either of those sample types. TCRbeta CDR3 regions were amplified from genomic DNA using the immunoSEQ Assay, a bias-controlled multiplex PCR. Concerning the study's data processing: Nucleated cell counts per sample were estimated from amplification of reference gene primers within the assay. Sequence reads were collapsed and filtered to measure the absolute abundance of every unique TCRbeta CDR3 rearrangement. For each sample, productive Simpson clonality was calculated by taking the square root of Simpson's diversity index across productive rearrangements. Held by TCRdb, this immuneACCESS table contains in-frame sequences only and omits some clones. Under half of the omission traces to an unresolved V gene where checked; the cause of the rest is unknown. V and J calls and clone size are given by that table; D and trimming were obtained from the DNA. The sample profile shows around 310,000 clones; 75% to 95% of them were found once. 6.5% to 8% of the sample is held by the ten biggest clonotypes.

This clone came up a few times. Which antigen it targets is not known. No quality values exist for individual bases; no much larger clone is one base distant. The chain employs TRBV27 and TRBJ1-3, with 8 bases matching TRBD1. The receptor was isolated from a woman aged 25 to 39 with COVID-19, enrolled during active disease. Sequenced: peripheral blood. The nucleotides are TGTGCCAGCAGTACCGACAGGGGTCGAAACACCATATATTTT. The resulting protein is CASSTDRGRNTIYF.